This T cell receptor beta chain was profiled in a study of blood T cell repertoires in COVID-19. Clones were read by immunoSEQ multiplex PCR, and TCRdb kept only the in-frame ones, dropping some. Among about 67,000 clones listed, over 80% were seen once. Sequenced input: peripheral blood. The origin of this receptor is a human donor in a cohort sampled during active COVID-19.

The CDR3 sequence: CASSSGGTTGYEQYF. Here the CDR3 DNA reads TGTGCCAGTAGTTCAGGGGGGACGACGGGCTACGAGCAGTACTTC. The V call is TRBV19, the J call TRBJ2-7, with D perhaps TRBD1 (7 bases). The CDR3 loop spans 15 amino acids. Germline assignment: CDR1 LNHDA and CDR2 SQIVND (reference sequence). V was clipped by 5 bases and J by 3 bases, with 17 bases between them. The whole variable domain, filled in from reference TRBV19 and TRBJ2-7, reads DGGITQSPKYLFRKEGQNVTLSCEQNLNHDAMYWYRQDPGQGLRLIYYSQIVNDFQKGDIAEGYSVSREKKESFPLTVTSAQKNPTAFYLCASSSGGTTGYEQYFGPGTRLTVT.